One sample yielded the 13 T cell receptor beta chains listed below, sequenced in a study of response to subunit inactivated influenza vaccine (dated by TCRdb to the late 2010s). Read against the paper, the sample's time point label means: approximately 40 days after influenza vaccine administration. The library was made by RT-PCR. The sequencer was an Illumina HiSeq 2500. TCRdb ran its own pipeline on the public reads, namely fastp trimming at Q25 and MiXCR clone calling, and kept in-frame beta chains. CDR3 protein duplicates are merged, each entry listing the most common genes and DNA. In this sample the table shows over 400,000 distinct CDR3 sequences, roughly 13% of which occur a single time. Of the sample, about an eighth is held by the ten largest clones. Sequencing was performed on PBMCs from blood, taken more than 35 days after vaccination. The receptors were gathered from a man aged 45-65 years who received an inactivated influenza vaccine. Donor details come from another sample of the same person, matched by shared clones.

The chain combines TRBV15 with TRBJ2-3; 9 positions match TRBD1. The V and J ends lost 3 bases and 3 bases, in that order; junction bases with no gene match: 7. This CDR3 has 16 residues. Germline CDR1 and CDR2: LNHNV and YYDKDF (reference sequence). CDR3 sequence: CATSRSRQGGTDTQYF. The CDR3 DNA sequence: TGTGCCACCAGCAGGTCTCGACAGGGGGGAACAGATACGCAGTATTTT. Variable domain in full (rest from reference TRBV15 and TRBJ2-3): DAMVIQNPRYQVTQFGKPVTLSCSQTLNHNVMYWYQQKSSQAPKLLFHYYDKDFNNEADTPDNFQSRRPNTSFCFLDIRSPGLGDTAMYLCATSRSRQGGTDTQYFGPGTRLTVL.

This clonotype was found a few times. The genes are TRBV4-2 and TRBJ1-1; D is uncertain. CDR1 is LGHNA, CDR2 YNFKEQ, per germline. Trimming took off 0 bases at V and 3 bases at J, with 11 bases between the two ends. This CDR3 contains 15 residues. This CDR3 reads CASSQETVEDTEAFF. CDR3 coding DNA: TGTGCCAGCAGCCAAGAAACAGTCGAGGACACTGAAGCTTTCTTT.

The rearrangement links TRBV11-2 to TRBJ1-6; D may be TRBD1 (5 bases). Looked up from germline, CDR1 is SGHAT and CDR2 is FQNNGV. With 4 bases removed from V and 7 bases from J, the gap between germline ends came to 17 bases. The CDR3 runs 16 residues. CDR3 sequence (DNA): TGTGCCAGCAGCTCCGACAGTTCCAGAAGAAATTCACCCCTCCACTTT. Protein product: CASSSDSSRRNSPLHF.

This clonotype turned up a few times. CDR3 nucleotides: TGCGCCAGCAGCCAAGAGCGGACAGGGGAAGGCTACACCTTC. Its translation is CASSQERTGEGYTF. This chain uses TRBV4-3 with TRBJ1-2, with 9 bases matching TRBD1. With 0 bases clipped from V and 8 bases from J, the junction kept 4 bases outside the gene matches. The CDR3 sequence is 14 residues long. Germline loops: CDR1 LGHNA, CDR2 YSLEER.

This clonotype was recorded a few times. The chain uses TRBV5-1 and TRBJ1-2, with 7 bases aligning to TRBD1. The junction had 5 bases not matched to a gene; V was cut back by 0 bases and J by 6 bases. Germline CDR1 and CDR2: SGHRS and YFSETQ. This CDR3 contains 14 residues. The CDR3: CASSLETGSDGYTF. The CDR3 DNA follows: TGCGCCAGCAGCTTGGAGACAGGGAGCGATGGCTACACCTTC.

J is TRBJ2-5 and V is TRBV11-2; TRBD2 might be the D (5 bases). Looked up from germline, CDR1 is SGHAT and CDR2 is FQNNGV. Trimming pared 7 bases from V and 5 bases from J, leaving 14 bases between. This CDR3 has 13 residues. CDR3 sequence reads: CASKRHGEETQYF. DNA for the CDR3: TGTGCCAGCAAAAGACATGGGGAGGAGACCCAGTACTTC.

The chain uses TRBV5-1 and TRBJ2-5, with D possibly matching TRBD1 (6 bases). Germline V lookup: CDR1 SGHRS, CDR2 YFSETQ. V was clipped by 5 bases and J by 0 bases, with 14 bases between them. The CDR3 contains 15 residues. DNA of the CDR3: TGCGCCAGCAGTTTCACCACAGGGTACCAAGAGACCCAGTACTTC. Translating gives CASSFTTGYQETQYF.

This clonotype was counted a few times. V is TRBV19 and J is TRBJ2-4; D may be TRBD1 (5 bases). V was cut by 4 bases and J by 8 bases, with 15 bases left in between. From germline, CDR1 is LNHDA and CDR2 SQIVND (reference sequence). This CDR3 region has 14 residues. The CDR3 sequence: CASSTDTLRDIQYF. The CDR3 nucleotides read TGTGCCAGTAGTACGGACACTCTAAGGGACATTCAGTACTTC.

The chain combines TRBV6-2 or TRBV6-3 with TRBJ1-5; a possible D gene is TRBD1 (5 bases). CDR1 is MNHEY, CDR2 SVGEGT, per germline. This CDR3 contains 16 residues. V lost 2 bases and J 7 bases, leaving 18 bases between the germline ends. CDR3 DNA: TGTGCCAGCAGTTACGTTGAGGGGCAGGTAAACCAGCCCCAGCATTTT. It translates to CASSYVEGQVNQPQHF.

The chain links TRBV28 to TRBJ2-3; TRBD2 is a possible D gene (5 bases). The V gene's germline CDR1 is MDHEN and CDR2 SYDVKM. The CDR3 loop spans 13 amino acids. Trimming cost V 7 bases and J 2 bases, with 10 bases left between them. DNA of the CDR3: TGTGCCAGCACCCTGGACTTCACAGATACGCAGTATTTT. It codes for CASTLDFTDTQYF. Filled out from reference TRBV28 and TRBJ2-3, the complete variable domain reads DVKVTQSSRYLVKRTGEKVFLECVQDMDHENMFWYRQDPGLGLRLIYFSYDVKMKEKGDIPEGYSVSREKKERFSLILESASTNQTSMYLCASTLDFTDTQYFGPGTRLTVL.

This chain connects TRBV7-2 to TRBJ1-2, with 9 positions matching TRBD1. The CDR3 spans 14 residues. The germline gives CDR1 SGHTA, CDR2 FQGNSA. V trimming: 2 bases; J trimming: 6 bases; junction bases outside the gene matches: 4. CDR3 DNA: TGTGCCAGCAGCTTAACAGGGGGCTTAGATGGCTACACCTTC. Translation gives CASSLTGGLDGYTF.

This chain connects TRBV29-1 to TRBJ2-7; possibly TRBD1 or TRBD2 for D (5 bases each). Trimming removed 5 bases at V and 3 bases at J, with 20 bases between. The CDR3 totals 15 residues. CDR1 and CDR2 (germline): SQVTM, ANQGSEA. The DNA of the CDR3 is TGCAGCGTTTCCCCACGAGACGGGACCCTCTACGAGCAGTACTTC. It specifies CSVSPRDGTLYEQYF.

This clonotype was counted ten times or more. The rearrangement joins TRBV6-2 or TRBV6-3 to TRBJ2-1, with D possibly matching TRBD1 (6 bases). Trimming stripped 4 bases from V and 5 bases from J, with 9 bases between. CDR1 is MNHEY and CDR2 is SVGEGT in the germline V gene. The CDR3 consists of 13 residues. The CDR3 nucleotides read TGTGCCAGCAGTTCCGGACAGAACAATGAGCAGTTCTTC. Encoded protein: CASSSGQNNEQFF.